The clone carrying this TCR beta chain came up a few times. The CDR3 runs to 16 residues. Germline CDR1 reads SNHLY; CDR2 reads FYNNEI. The V gene end was trimmed by 1 base and the J gene end by 4 bases; junction bases not matched to a gene: 2. The sample comes from a study of T cell changes during pregnancy in multiple sclerosis. The method was immunoSEQ multiplex PCR; TCRdb's version includes in-frame clones alone and lacks a portion of them. The sample carries approximately 31,000 clones, about 92% recorded once. Sequences were derived from CD4+ T cells from peripheral blood mononuclear cells, sampled in the second trimester of pregnancy. The V and J genes are TRBV2 and TRBJ2-2, with TRBD1 identical over 11 bases. This sequence originates from a female donor with multiple sclerosis, enrolled in a pregnancy study. CDR3 nucleotides: TGTGCCAGCAGTGAAGGGGACAGGGGGTTCACCGGGGAGCTGTTTTTT. Protein product: CASSEGDRGFTGELFF.